Sequencing of this TCR beta chain was carried out in a study of shared clonotypes between healthy human individuals. The study, taken as a whole, reports: An effect of sequencing depth on clonotype sharing among donors was expected. Since donors were few, the genetic and exposure-history diversity represented was limited.

Authors' processing steps: There were no quality scores in the junction-only immunoSEQ sequences, so filtering differed. Data came from immunoSEQ multiplex PCR; TCRdb stores just in-frame clones and leaves some out. The DNA was the basis for D and trimming; V, J and clone size are from that table. Counted here are 450,000 to 500,000 clones, about three quarters occurring once; the ten biggest clones make up 10% to 15%. This CDR3 is 14 amino acids long. The V gene's germline CDR1 is SGHRS and CDR2 YFSETQ. Trimming took off 4 bases at V and 3 bases at J, with 13 bases between the two ends. On this clone itself: What it binds is unknown.

The sequence derives from a woman aged 40 to 55 in good health. Some clones in this sample may be carry-over from other donors' samples. The chain combines TRBV5-1 with TRBJ2-5, with D possibly matching TRBD1 (6 bases). The sample taken for sequencing was PBMCs. The DNA of the CDR3 is TGCGCCAGCAGCCTAGGACAGCCAGAAGAGACCCAGTACTTC. It specifies CASSLGQPEETQYF.